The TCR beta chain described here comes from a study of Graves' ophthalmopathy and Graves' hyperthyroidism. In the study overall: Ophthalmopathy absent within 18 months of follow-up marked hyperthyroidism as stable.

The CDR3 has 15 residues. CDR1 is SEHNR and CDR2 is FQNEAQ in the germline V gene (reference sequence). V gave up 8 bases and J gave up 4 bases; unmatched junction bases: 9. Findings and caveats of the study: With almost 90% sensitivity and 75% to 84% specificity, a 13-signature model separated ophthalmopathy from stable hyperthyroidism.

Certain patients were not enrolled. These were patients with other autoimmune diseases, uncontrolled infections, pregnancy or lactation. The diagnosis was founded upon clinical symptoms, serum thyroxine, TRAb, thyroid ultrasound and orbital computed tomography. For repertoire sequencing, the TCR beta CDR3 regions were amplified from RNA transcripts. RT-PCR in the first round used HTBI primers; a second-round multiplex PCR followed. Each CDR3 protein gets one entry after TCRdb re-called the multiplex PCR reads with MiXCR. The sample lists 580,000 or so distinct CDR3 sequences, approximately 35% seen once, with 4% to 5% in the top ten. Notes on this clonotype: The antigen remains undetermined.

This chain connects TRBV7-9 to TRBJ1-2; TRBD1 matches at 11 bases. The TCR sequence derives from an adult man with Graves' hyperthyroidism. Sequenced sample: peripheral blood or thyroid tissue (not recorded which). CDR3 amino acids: CASSPTGQGVYGYTF. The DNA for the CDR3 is TGTGCCAGCTCGCCAACGGGACAGGGGGTCTATGGCTACACCTTC.